A single sample gave rise to the 23 T cell receptor beta chains below, sequenced in a study of blood T cell repertoires in COVID-19. Profiling relied on immunoSEQ multiplex PCR, and the TCRdb table lists in-frame clones only, not all of them. The data contain fewer than 80,000 clones, roughly 91% of them singletons. The specimen sequenced was peripheral blood. All receptors come from a human donor in a cohort sampled during active COVID-19.

This sequence joins TRBV6-1 and TRBJ1-3; the D gene is possibly TRBD1 (5 bases). Germline-derived CDR1 and CDR2 are MNHNS and SASEGT. The CDR3 consists of 17 residues. Deletions cut 4 bases from V and 3 bases from J, with 19 bases between. The CDR3 reads CASSGNWGTPYGNTIYF. The DNA for the CDR3 is TGTGCCAGCAGTGGTAATTGGGGGACTCCTTATGGAAACACCATATATTTT.

J is TRBJ1-4 and V is TRBV5-1; TRBD1 agrees at 10 bases. J lost 7 bases, V lost 4 bases, and 4 bases had no gene match. This CDR3 region has 14 residues. Germline CDR1 and CDR2: SGHRS and YFSETQ. The CDR3 coding sequence is TGCGCCAGCAGCCGACAGGGGGCAGGTGAAAAACTGTTTTTT. As protein: CASSRQGAGEKLFF. Complete variable domain (other parts from reference TRBV5-1 and TRBJ1-4): KAGVTQTPRYLIKTRGQQVTLSCSPISGHRSVSWYQQTPGQGLQFLFEYFSETQRNKGNFPGRFSGRQFSNSRSEMNVSTLELGDSALYLCASSRQGAGEKLFFGSGTQLSVL.

The rearrangement uses TRBV6-2 or TRBV6-3 and TRBJ1-1; 7 nucleotides agree with TRBD1. CDR3 length: 14 residues. Per the germline V gene, CDR1 is MNHEY and CDR2 is SVGEGT. With 2 bases clipped from V and 4 bases from J, the junction kept 4 bases outside the gene matches. The CDR3 sequence is CASSYATGITEAFF. Here the CDR3 DNA reads TGTGCCAGCAGTTACGCGACAGGGATCACTGAAGCTTTCTTT.

The J gene is TRBJ1-2, the V gene TRBV6-4; tentative D call: TRBD1 (6 bases). The CDR3 sequence is 13 residues long. Germline V gene sequence: CDR1 MRHNA, CDR2 SNTAGT. V was pared by 5 bases and J by 4 bases, with 11 bases between. The CDR3 loop is CASSQGYGYGYTF. As DNA, the CDR3 is TGTGCCAGCAGTCAGGGGTATGGCTATGGCTACACCTTC.

V gene TRBV5-8 combines with J gene TRBJ2-5; possible D gene TRBD2, 6 bases. The germline V and J ends were trimmed by 4 bases and 5 bases, with 27 bases remaining between them. This CDR3 is 18 amino acids long. Germline V gives CDR1 SGHTS, CDR2 YDEGEE. The DNA of the CDR3 is TGTGCCAGCAGCCCGGAATTGGGAAGAGTTGGGAGGAGGGAGACCCAGTACTTC. Translating it yields CASSPELGRVGRRETQYF.

The chain recombines TRBV29-1 with TRBJ2-1; TRBD2 matches at 9 bases. Losses at the gene ends were 5 bases for V and 10 bases for J; bases not matched to a gene: 6. The CDR3 sequence is 12 residues long. CDR1 and CDR2 from the germline V gene are SQVTM and ANQGSEA. CDR3: CSVTGTSSEQFF. The CDR3 DNA reads TGCAGCGTTACTGGGACTAGCAGCGAGCAGTTCTTC.

This chain uses TRBV30 with TRBJ2-1; D is perhaps TRBD1 (5 bases). The CDR3 totals 11 residues. Germline lookup yields CDR1 GTSNPN and CDR2 SVGIG (reference sequence). With 8 bases removed from V and 4 bases from J, the gap between germline ends came to 9 bases. As DNA, the CDR3 is TGTGCCGGTTACAGGTACAATGAGCAGTTCTTC. It yields the protein CAGYRYNEQFF.

The chain is built from TRBV28 and TRBJ2-4; perhaps TRBD1 as D (5 bases). The CDR3 has 13 residues. The germline gives CDR1 MDHEN, CDR2 SYDVKM. Trimming took 1 base from V and 7 from J, leaving 8 bases between them. Written as DNA, the CDR3 is TGTGCCAGCAGTTTATCCCCAGGGAACATTCAGTACTTC. Encoded protein: CASSLSPGNIQYF.

This chain uses TRBV3-1 (or the pseudogene TRBV3-2) with TRBJ2-5; 15 nucleotides align to TRBD2. V gave up 6 bases and J gave up 5 bases; unmatched junction bases: 10. The CDR3 is 17 residues long. Germline CDR1 is LGHDT and CDR2 is YNNKEL (reference sequence). In DNA form, the CDR3 reads TGTGCCAGCAGTCAACGGACTAGCGGGAGGGCCGGGGAGACCCAGTACTTC. The encoded protein is CASSQRTSGRAGETQYF.

The chain links TRBV6-5 to TRBJ1-6, with TRBD1 as a possible D gene (5 bases). V was shortened by 4 bases and J by 8 bases, with 12 bases between the two germline ends. Germline CDR1 is MNHEY and CDR2 is SVGAGI. The CDR3 is 14 residues long. The CDR3 spells CASSLRGLDSPLHF. The CDR3 nucleotides are TGTGCCAGCAGTTTGCGGGGCTTGGATTCACCCCTCCACTTT.

This CDR3 reads CASRGQGSYEQYF. The CDR3 DNA follows: TGTGCCAGCAGGGGACAGGGGAGCTACGAGCAGTACTTC. The chain links TRBV2 to TRBJ2-7; 10 nucleotides match TRBD1. The CDR3 has 13 residues. CDR1 is SNHLY and CDR2 is FYNNEI in the germline V gene. Germline trimming cut 6 bases from V and 3 bases from J; bases unmatched to any gene: 2.

The chain uses TRBV5-1 and TRBJ2-7, with 9 bases identical to TRBD1. The V segment lost 4 bases and the J segment 7 bases; nucleotides outside the gene matches: 9. CDR1 is SGHRS and CDR2 is YFSETQ in the germline V gene. The CDR3 is 14 amino acids. CDR3 region: CASSPGTGQGEQYF. CDR3 DNA: TGCGCCAGCAGCCCCGGGACAGGGCAGGGGGAGCAGTACTTC.

J is TRBJ2-3 and V is TRBV13; D possibly corresponds to TRBD2 (6 bases). Trimming pared 0 bases from V and 2 bases from J, leaving 15 bases between. CDR1 is PRHDT, CDR2 FYEKMQ, per germline (reference sequence). The CDR3 runs 17 residues. The CDR3 bases are TGTGCCAGCAGCTTAGGGGGACTTCCTGGCTACACAGATACGCAGTATTTT. Translated: CASSLGGLPGYTDTQYF. Supplemented by reference TRBV13 and TRBJ2-3, the full variable domain reads AAGVIQSPRHLIKEKRETATLKCYPIPRHDTVYWYQQGPGQDPQFLISFYEKMQSDKGSIPDRFSAQQFSDYHSELNMSSLELGDSALYFCASSLGGLPGYTDTQYFGPGTRLTVL.

This clone has only one observation. The V gene is TRBV19, the J gene TRBJ1-1, with D perhaps TRBD1 (6 bases). This CDR3 region has 13 residues. From germline, CDR1 is LNHDA and CDR2 SQIVND (reference sequence). Trimming cost V 4 bases and J 6 bases, with 12 bases left between them. The CDR3 DNA follows: TGTGCCAGTAGTAAGGGGGTTCGGCCTGAAGCTTTCTTT. Its protein is CASSKGVRPEAFF.

V and J are TRBV6-5 and TRBJ2-7, with 7 bases that match TRBD2. V shed 4 bases and J 6 bases; nucleotides not matched to a gene: 9. This CDR3 is built from 14 residues. The germline CDR1 and CDR2 sequences are MNHEY and SVGAGI. In DNA form, the CDR3 reads TGTGCCAGCAGTTCAGGACTAGTTCTTCTCGAGCAGTACTTC. It encodes CASSSGLVLLEQYF.

This chain links TRBV7-2 with TRBJ2-5; 8 bases map to TRBD2. CDR1 and CDR2 from the germline V gene are SGHTA and FQGNSA. This CDR3 has 16 amino acids. Trimming took 2 bases from V and 2 from J; bases not matched to a gene: 7. CDR3 nucleotides: TGTGCCAGCAGCTTAAACGCGGGGGGATTTCAAGAGACCCAGTACTTC. As protein: CASSLNAGGFQETQYF.

The chain uses TRBV29-1 and TRBJ2-2, with 7 bases matching TRBD1. The germline CDR1 and CDR2 sequences are SQVTM and ANQGSEA. Germline trimming cut 8 bases from V and 5 bases from J; bases unmatched to any gene: 11. The CDR3 runs 14 residues. The DNA of the CDR3 is TGCAGCTACCTGCGAGACAGGGTTACCGGGGAGCTGTTTTTT. Protein product: CSYLRDRVTGELFF.

The V gene is TRBV12-3 or TRBV12-4, the J gene TRBJ1-1; D remains unclear. The CDR3 has 13 amino acids. Trimming removed 3 bases from V and 4 bases from J, with 9 bases in between. CDR3 region: CASSLSGSTEAFF. Here the CDR3 DNA reads TGTGCCAGCAGTTTGTCGGGGTCCACTGAAGCTTTCTTT.

The J gene is TRBJ2-1, the V gene TRBV5-1; 8 bases align to TRBD2. CDR1 is SGHRS and CDR2 is YFSETQ in the germline V gene. There are 14 residues in the CDR3. V shed 2 bases and J 15 bases; nucleotides not matched to a gene: 13. As DNA, the CDR3 is TGCGCCAGCAGCTTAGAGCCGGGACTAGGTCGATGGTTCTTC. This gives the protein CASSLEPGLGRWFF.

The rearrangement uses TRBV6-5 and TRBJ1-5, with D maybe TRBD1 (6 bases). CDR1 and CDR2 from the germline V gene are MNHEY and SVGAGI. This CDR3 contains 14 residues. The V and J ends lost 6 bases and 3 bases respectively, with 12 bases between them. The CDR3 sequence: CASSEMGANQPQHF. The CDR3 coding sequence is TGTGCCAGCAGCGAGATGGGGGCCAATCAGCCCCAGCATTTT.

This chain joins TRBV5-4 and TRBJ1-4, with D uncertain. The CDR3 has 15 amino acids. The germline V gene encodes CDR1 SGHNT and CDR2 YYREEE (reference sequence). V was trimmed by 3 bases and J by 0 bases, leaving 9 bases between them. DNA for the CDR3: TGTGCCAGCAGCTCTAAACCCGCAACTAATGAAAAACTGTTTTTT. Encoded protein: CASSSKPATNEKLFF.

The V and J genes are TRBV5-4 and TRBJ2-1, with 8 bases matching TRBD2. The germline CDR1 and CDR2 sequences are SGHNT and YYREEE (reference sequence). This CDR3 has 16 amino acids. V trimming: 0 bases; J trimming: 0 bases; junction bases outside the gene matches: 2. The CDR3 is CASSLGGGSSYNEQFF. The CDR3 DNA reads as TGTGCCAGCAGCTTGGGCGGGGGGAGCTCCTACAATGAGCAGTTCTTC.

The rearrangement links TRBV5-1 to TRBJ2-6; TRBD1 agrees at 8 bases. With 4 bases clipped from V and 4 bases from J, the junction kept 7 bases outside the gene matches. CDR1 is SGHRS, CDR2 YFSETQ, per germline. The CDR3 consists of 16 residues. The CDR3 spells CASSRTGTPGANVLTF. Written as DNA, the CDR3 is TGCGCCAGCAGCAGGACAGGGACCCCCGGGGCCAACGTCCTGACTTTC.